Listed below are T cell receptor beta chains from one sample, sequenced in a study of cytomegalovirus exposure and HLA in healthy donors. Assay used: immunoSEQ multiplex PCR; TCRdb lists only in-frame clones, some missing. The profile shows some 150,000 clones, about four fifths of them singletons. Specimen: PBMCs. These receptors were obtained from a woman aged 45-60 years in good health and CMV-seronegative. Both conserved end residues are part of each CDR3. A D gene is named only where the DNA matches it firmly. A clone size is listed for some rows: how often the clone was seen (once, few, many), or a class if it is expanded.

D gene	J gene	clone size	V gene	CDR3 length	CDR3 protein	CDR3 DNA
TRBD2	TRBJ2-2	-	TRBV4-2	15	CASSQVSGGSGELFF	TGTGCCAGCAGCCAAGTTAGCGGGGGTTCCGGGGAGCTGTTTTTT
-	TRBJ2-1	-	TRBV6-5	11	CASSYGGSQFF	TGTGCCAGCAGTTATGGGGGGTCCCAGTTCTTC
-	TRBJ1-5	-	TRBV28	14	CALERRDSNQPQHF	TGTGCCCTTGAACGCCGAGATAGCAATCAGCCCCAGCATTTT
-	TRBJ2-5	-	TRBV27	14	CASSFSVTQETQYF	TGTGCCAGCAGTTTCTCGGTAACTCAAGAGACCCAGTACTTC
-	TRBJ2-1	-	TRBV6-1	15	CASSPPPDSLNEQFF	TGTGCCAGCAGTCCTCCTCCGGACAGCCTTAATGAGCAGTTCTTC
-	TRBJ1-1	once	TRBV6-5	15	CASSPTGGGNTEAFF	TGTGCCAGCAGTCCGACTGGGGGGGGGAACACTGAAGCTTTCTTT
TRBD1	TRBJ1-6	few	TRBV30	14	CACRTGGYNSPLHF	TGTGCCTGTCGGACAGGGGGCTATAATTCACCCCTCCACTTT
-	TRBJ1-1	few	TRBV19	13	CASTRGGNTEAFF	TGTGCCAGTACCAGAGGGGGGAACACTGAAGCTTTCTTT
-	TRBJ1-5	-	TRBV9	14	CASSGGHAGQPQHF	TGTGCCAGCAGCGGGGGACATGCGGGTCAGCCCCAGCATTTT
TRBD2	TRBJ2-6	-	TRBV5-8	17	CASSWGGTGSGANVLTF	TGTGCCAGCAGCTGGGGAGGGACGGGCTCTGGGGCCAACGTCCTGACTTTC
-	TRBJ2-1	-	TRBV20-1	10	CSASFSEQFF	TGCAGTGCTAGCTTTTCTGAGCAGTTCTTC
-	TRBJ1-1	-	TRBV9	15	CASSDHRGANTEAFF	TGTGCCAGCAGCGACCACCGGGGGGCGAACACTGAAGCTTTCTTT
-	TRBJ1-5	few	TRBV2	14	CASSLGVSNQPQHF	TGTGCCAGCAGTCTGGGAGTTAGCAATCAGCCCCAGCATTTT
-	TRBJ2-5	-	TRBV5-8	14	CASTREPISETQYF	TGTGCCAGCACTCGGGAGCCAATTTCGGAGACCCAGTACTTC
-	TRBJ1-2	-	TRBV19	15	CASSIGAGWNYGYTF	TGTGCCAGTAGTATTGGGGCAGGATGGAACTATGGCTACACCTTC
-	TRBJ1-6	-	TRBV7-3	14	CASSLGGPRSPLHF	TGTGCCAGCAGCTTAGGGGGCCCCAGGTCACCCCTCCACTTT
TRBD1	TRBJ2-5	-	TRBV5-1	15	CASSHGTGGQETQYF	TGCGCCAGCAGCCATGGGACAGGGGGGCAAGAGACCCAGTACTTC
TRBD1	TRBJ1-6	-	TRBV28	15	CASTSPGQGNSPLHF	TGTGCCAGCACTTCCCCGGGACAGGGGAATTCACCCCTCCACTTT
TRBD2	TRBJ2-5	-	TRBV5-4	16	CASSSGLAESEETQYF	TGTGCCAGCAGCTCGGGACTAGCGGAATCGGAAGAGACCCAGTACTTC
TRBD1	TRBJ1-1	-	TRBV7-9	16	CATPETGFLMNTEAFF	TGTGCCACCCCCGAGACAGGGTTTCTCATGAACACTGAAGCTTTCTTT
TRBD2	TRBJ2-5	-	TRBV28	18	CASSSPGGSGRGKETQYF	TGTGCCAGCAGTTCCCCCGGTGGTAGCGGGAGGGGAAAAGAGACCCAGTACTTC
TRBD1	TRBJ2-2	-	TRBV19	14	CASRRDRGPGELFF	TGTGCCAGTAGAAGGGACAGGGGGCCCGGGGAGCTGTTTTTT
-	TRBJ2-7	once	TRBV4-2	16	CASSQGPGMRSYEQYF	TGTGCCAGCAGCCAAGGGCCAGGGATGAGGTCCTACGAGCAGTACTTC
TRBD2	TRBJ2-3	-	TRBV5-1	16	CASSLDLAGGGDTQYF	TGCGCCAGCAGCTTGGATCTAGCGGGGGGCGGGGATACGCAGTATTTT
-	TRBJ1-3	-	TRBV19	16	CASSIGGRFSGNTIYF	TGTGCCAGTAGTATAGGCGGCCGATTCTCTGGAAACACCATATATTTT
TRBD2	TRBJ2-7	few	TRBV7-9	12	CSSSLGGDEQYF	TGTTCCAGCAGCTTGGGGGGGGACGAGCAGTACTTC
-	TRBJ1-1	-	TRBV2	13	CVSAGDMSTEAFF	TGTGTTAGCGCCGGGGATATGAGCACTGAAGCTTTCTTT
TRBD2	TRBJ2-1	once	TRBV11-2	16	CASSLDLAGIFVEQFF	TGTGCCAGCAGCTTAGATTTAGCGGGGATTTTCGTTGAGCAGTTCTTC
TRBD1	TRBJ1-1	once	TRBV6-6	15	CASSSQTGTNTEAFF	TGTGCCAGCAGTTCCCAGACAGGGACGAACACTGAAGCTTTCTTT
TRBD1	TRBJ2-7	-	TRBV12-5	13	CASPSRGPREQYF	TGTGCTAGTCCCTCCAGGGGGCCGCGGGAGCAGTACTTC
-	TRBJ1-1	-	TRBV7-2	14	CASSLLGGNTEAFF	TGTGCCAGCAGCTTGCTCGGGGGGAACACTGAAGCTTTCTTT
-	TRBJ1-6	-	TRBV5-8	16	CASSSGTFLYNSPLHF	TGTGCCAGCAGCTCTGGGACATTTCTGTATAATTCCCCCCTCCACTTT
-	TRBJ1-1	-	TRBV4-1	13	CASSRTGNTEAFF	TGCGCCAGCAGCCGTACCGGGAACACTGAAGCTTTCTTT
-	TRBJ1-1	-	TRBV4-1	17	CASSQAPAGFVGTEAFF	TGCGCCAGCAGCCAAGCCCCCGCGGGGTTCGTCGGCACTGAAGCTTTCTTT
-	TRBJ2-1	-	TRBV9	15	CASSVLGGGRNEQFF	TGTGCCAGCAGCGTCCTTGGCGGGGGCCGAAATGAGCAGTTCTTC
TRBD1	TRBJ1-5	once	TRBV5-1	14	CASSLGQGSQPQHF	TGCGCCAGCAGCCTGGGACAGGGGAGTCAGCCCCAGCATTTT
TRBD1	TRBJ1-4	-	TRBV18	17	CASSPPSLDRGKEKLFF	TGTGCCAGCTCACCACCTAGTCTCGACAGGGGGAAGGAAAAACTGTTTTTT
TRBD2	TRBJ2-7	-	TRBV28	14	CASSGTSGFYEQYF	TGTGCCAGCAGCGGGACTAGCGGTTTCTACGAGCAGTACTTC
-	TRBJ2-3	-	TRBV19	14	CASTPMVATDTQYF	TGTGCCAGTACCCCTATGGTCGCGACAGATACGCAGTATTTT
-	TRBJ1-5	-	TRBV5-6	14	CASSSRYSNQPQHF	TGTGCCAGCAGCTCCAGGTATAGCAATCAGCCCCAGCATTTT
TRBD2	TRBJ2-3	-	TRBV6-6	16	CASSFLSGGAGDTQYF	TGTGCCAGCAGTTTCCTTAGCGGGGGGGCGGGAGATACGCAGTATTTT
-	TRBJ1-5	-	TRBV15	13	CATSSKSNQPQHF	TGTGCCACCAGCAGCAAAAGCAATCAGCCCCAGCATTTT
-	TRBJ1-2	-	TRBV7-6	13	CASSLAAGNGYTF	TGTGCCAGCAGCTTAGCGGCAGGGAATGGCTACACCTTC
-	TRBJ2-3	-	TRBV20-1	11	CSALGVDTQYF	TGCAGTGCCCTAGGGGTGGATACGCAGTATTTT
-	TRBJ2-7	-	TRBV6-1	14	CASSEAGGRAEQYF	TGTGCCAGCAGTGAAGCGGGGGGACGTGCCGAGCAGTACTTC
TRBD1	TRBJ1-6	-	TRBV27	15	CASSLSGTGNSPLHF	TGTGCCAGCAGTCTGAGTGGGACAGGGAATTCACCCCTCCACTTT
TRBD2	TRBJ2-5	-	TRBV19	15	CASSMGGVSAETQYF	TGTGCCAGTAGTATGGGAGGGGTGTCCGCCGAGACCCAGTACTTC
TRBD2	TRBJ2-7	-	TRBV27	14	CASREPGLANEQYF	TGTGCCAGCAGGGAACCGGGACTAGCAAACGAGCAGTACTTC
TRBD2	TRBJ2-1	-	TRBV5-1	16	CASRRLASGGHNEQFF	TGCGCCAGCAGGCGACTTGCGAGCGGGGGGCACAATGAGCAGTTCTTC
-	TRBJ1-4	-	TRBV27	15	CASSSPGGVGEKLFF	TGTGCCAGCAGTTCCCCGGGGGGCGTCGGGGAAAAACTGTTTTTT
TRBD1	TRBJ1-4	-	TRBV13	15	CASSGRTGGREKLFF	TGTGCCAGCAGCGGCCGGACAGGGGGCCGAGAAAAACTGTTTTTT